This T cell receptor beta chain appears in the sequencing data of a study of cytomegalovirus exposure and HLA in healthy donors. General study findings and limits: In vitro testing confirmed a few CMV-associated chains as specific for CMV antigens.

Donors consisted of healthy bone marrow donors. A remark on this clone: Its specificity is unknown.

In the PCR, 60 Vbeta and 13 Jbeta primers were used. Profiling relied on immunoSEQ multiplex PCR, and the TCRdb table lists in-frame clones only, not all of them. The data show approximately 100,000 clones, around 76% seen once. The sequence derives from a woman between 50 and 59 years old in good health and CMV-seropositive. The sample consisted of PBMCs.

Here the CDR3 DNA reads TGTGCCATCAGTGAGCGCGGGACTAGCGGGAGCAATGAGCAGTTCTTC. It specifies CAISERGTSGSNEQFF. The rearrangement links TRBV10-3 to TRBJ2-1, with 14 bases that match TRBD2. This CDR3 is built from 16 residues. Losses at the gene ends were 2 bases for V and 6 bases for J; bases not matched to a gene: 3. Germline V CDR1 and CDR2: ENHRY, SYGVKD.